The rows below give T cell receptor beta chains drawn from one sample of a study of T cell repertoires in cytomegalovirus infection. These receptors lack a known antigen. TCRdb re-analysed the reads in MiXCR, keeping a single row per CDR3 protein. The table lists 140,000 to 150,000 distinct CDR3 sequences, 32% of them singletons, with 45% to 55% in the top ten. Sequencing used CD8+ T cells from cultured PBMCs, obtained from culture after CMV antigen stimulation. Receptors were obtained from a human donor in good health (CMV status not recorded). Some clones in this sample may be carry-over from other donors' samples. Both conserved end residues are part of each CDR3. The order of the fields is V gene, D gene, clone size, J gene, CDR3 length, CDR3 protein, CDR3 DNA. The D gene is left open where the match is weak. Only part of the rows carry a size: once, few, many, or a class if the clone is expanded.

V gene: TRBV7-9; D gene: .; clone size: many; J gene: TRBJ1-1; CDR3 length: 14; CDR3 protein: CASTKRAGNTEAFF; CDR3 DNA: TGTGCCAGCACCAAGAGGGCAGGGAACACTGAAGCTTTCTTT
V gene: TRBV12-3/TRBV12-4; D gene: .; clone size: many; J gene: TRBJ1-1; CDR3 length: 15; CDR3 protein: CASCFFPGGYTEAFF; CDR3 DNA: TGTGCCAGCTGTTTTTTCCCCGGGGGGTACACTGAAGCTTTCTTT
V gene: TRBV2; D gene: TRBD1; clone size: .; J gene: TRBJ2-2; CDR3 length: 14; CDR3 protein: CAARRDRDTGELFF; CDR3 DNA: TGTGCCGCCCGCCGGGACAGGGACACCGGGGAGCTGTTTTTT
V gene: TRBV9; D gene: TRBD1; clone size: .; J gene: TRBJ2-1; CDR3 length: 16; CDR3 protein: CASSDRSGGVYNEQFF; CDR3 DNA: TGTGCCAGCTCAGACCGGTCAGGGGGAGTTTACAATGAGCAGTTCTTC
V gene: TRBV4-1; D gene: .; clone size: .; J gene: TRBJ2-5; CDR3 length: 14; CDR3 protein: CASIEVPGGETQYF; CDR3 DNA: TGCGCCAGCATTGAAGTCCCGGGCGGGGAGACCCAGTACTTC
V gene: TRBV7-9; D gene: TRBD1; clone size: .; J gene: TRBJ2-1; CDR3 length: 16; CDR3 protein: CASSSTTGGFNNEQFF; CDR3 DNA: TGTGCCAGCAGCTCAACGACAGGGGGCTTCAACAATGAGCAGTTCTTC
V gene: TRBV6-5; D gene: TRBD2; clone size: .; J gene: TRBJ2-2; CDR3 length: 17; CDR3 protein: CASSTTQAGEDTGELFF; CDR3 DNA: TGTGCCAGCAGTACCACTCAGGCGGGGGAGGACACCGGGGAGCTGTTTTTT
V gene: TRBV7-3; D gene: .; clone size: few; J gene: TRBJ1-2; CDR3 length: 14; CDR3 protein: CASSLGAGAYGYTF; CDR3 DNA: TGTGCCAGCAGCTTAGGGGCCGGGGCTTATGGCTACACCTTC
V gene: TRBV28; D gene: TRBD1; clone size: .; J gene: TRBJ2-7; CDR3 length: 17; CDR3 protein: CASRPPPGQGISYEQYF; CDR3 DNA: TGTGCCAGCCGCCCCCCCCCCGGACAGGGAATCTCCTACGAGCAGTACTTC
V gene: TRBV2; D gene: .; clone size: .; J gene: TRBJ2-2; CDR3 length: 14; CDR3 protein: CASSDRQLTGELFF; CDR3 DNA: TGTGCCAGCAGTGATCGACAACTCACCGGGGAGCTGTTTTTT
V gene: TRBV19; D gene: TRBD1; clone size: few; J gene: TRBJ2-1; CDR3 length: 15; CDR3 protein: CASSTGTGTYNEQFF; CDR3 DNA: TGTGCCAGTAGTACCGGGACAGGGACCTACAATGAGCAGTTCTTC
V gene: TRBV7-6; D gene: TRBD1; clone size: many; J gene: TRBJ2-5; CDR3 length: 14; CDR3 protein: CASSTLTGQETQYF; CDR3 DNA: TGTGCCAGCAGCACCCTGACAGGGCAAGAGACCCAGTACTTC
V gene: TRBV5-3; D gene: .; clone size: .; J gene: TRBJ1-1; CDR3 length: 14; CDR3 protein: CARSLEGQETEAFF; CDR3 DNA: TGTGCCAGAAGCTTGGAGGGGCAGGAGACTGAAGCTTTCTTT
V gene: TRBV19; D gene: .; clone size: .; J gene: TRBJ2-1; CDR3 length: 13; CDR3 protein: CASSPQPYNEQFF; CDR3 DNA: TGTGCCAGTAGTCCCCAACCTTACAATGAGCAGTTCTTC
V gene: TRBV5-6; D gene: .; clone size: many; J gene: TRBJ1-1; CDR3 length: 12; CDR3 protein: CASSWGRQEAFF; CDR3 DNA: TGTGCCAGCAGCTGGGGACGGCAGGAAGCTTTCTTT
V gene: TRBV19; D gene: .; clone size: few; J gene: TRBJ2-7; CDR3 length: 15; CDR3 protein: CASRITGGSSYEQYF; CDR3 DNA: TGTGCCAGTAGGATAACCGGAGGCAGTTCCTACGAGCAGTACTTC
V gene: TRBV2; D gene: TRBD1; clone size: .; J gene: TRBJ2-3; CDR3 length: 16; CDR3 protein: CASSEGRGGSTDTQYF; CDR3 DNA: TGTGCCAGCAGTGAGGGTCGAGGGGGCTCCACAGATACGCAGTATTTT
V gene: TRBV15; D gene: TRBD2; clone size: .; J gene: TRBJ2-3; CDR3 length: 14; CDR3 protein: CATSSGLAGSALYF; CDR3 DNA: TGTGCCACCAGCAGCGGACTAGCGGGGTCTGCACTGTATTTT
V gene: TRBV28; D gene: TRBD1; clone size: many; J gene: TRBJ1-5; CDR3 length: 15; CDR3 protein: CASSFYRGQDQPQHF; CDR3 DNA: TGTGCCAGCAGTTTCTACAGGGGGCAGGATCAGCCCCAGCATTTT
V gene: TRBV6-2/TRBV6-3; D gene: .; clone size: few; J gene: TRBJ2-3; CDR3 length: 14; CDR3 protein: CASSYSWDLGTQYF; CDR3 DNA: TGTGCCAGCAGTTATTCTTGGGATTTGGGTACGCAGTATTTT
V gene: TRBV6-1; D gene: .; clone size: few; J gene: TRBJ2-1; CDR3 length: 15; CDR3 protein: CASSEVVSSYNEQFF; CDR3 DNA: TGTGCCAGCAGTGAAGTAGTGAGCTCCTACAATGAGCAGTTCTTC
V gene: TRBV7-6; D gene: .; clone size: few; J gene: TRBJ1-5; CDR3 length: 13; CDR3 protein: CASSLTADQPQHF; CDR3 DNA: TGTGCCAGCAGCTTGACGGCCGATCAGCCCCAGCATTTT
V gene: TRBV20-1; D gene: .; clone size: .; J gene: TRBJ1-2; CDR3 length: 13; CDR3 protein: CSASSGVNYGYTF; CDR3 DNA: TGCAGTGCTAGTTCTGGGGTTAACTATGGCTACACCTTC
V gene: TRBV7-2; D gene: .; clone size: .; J gene: TRBJ1-1; CDR3 length: 18; CDR3 protein: CASSLARGRVGMNTEAFF; CDR3 DNA: TGTGCCAGCAGCTTAGCGCGCGGAAGGGTAGGAATGAACACTGAAGCTTTCTTT
V gene: TRBV27; D gene: .; clone size: .; J gene: TRBJ2-1; CDR3 length: 15; CDR3 protein: CASSSLEEQNNEQFF; CDR3 DNA: TGTGCCAGCAGTTCTCTGGAGGAGCAGAACAATGAGCAGTTCTTC
V gene: TRBV7-6; D gene: TRBD1; clone size: many; J gene: TRBJ2-7; CDR3 length: 14; CDR3 protein: CASSLGTGLYEQYF; CDR3 DNA: TGTGCCAGCAGCTTAGGGACAGGCCTATACGAGCAGTACTTC
V gene: TRBV14; D gene: .; clone size: .; J gene: TRBJ2-5; CDR3 length: 13; CDR3 protein: CASSQLFQETQYF; CDR3 DNA: TGTGCCAGCAGCCAACTCTTCCAAGAGACCCAGTACTTC
V gene: TRBV7-6; D gene: .; clone size: .; J gene: TRBJ1-3; CDR3 length: 13; CDR3 protein: CASSPGLGNTIYF; CDR3 DNA: TGTGCCAGCAGCCCGGGCCTCGGAAACACCATATATTTT
V gene: TRBV5-4; D gene: .; clone size: .; J gene: TRBJ1-1; CDR3 length: 15; CDR3 protein: CASSLVKDRYTEAFF; CDR3 DNA: TGTGCCAGCAGCTTGGTAAAGGATCGATACACTGAAGCTTTCTTT
V gene: TRBV28; D gene: TRBD1; clone size: .; J gene: TRBJ2-3; CDR3 length: 14; CDR3 protein: CASSQSPQGDTQYF; CDR3 DNA: TGTGCCAGCAGTCAGTCCCCACAGGGGGATACGCAGTATTTT
V gene: TRBV7-2; D gene: .; clone size: .; J gene: TRBJ2-7; CDR3 length: 14; CDR3 protein: CASGVLLGAYEQYF; CDR3 DNA: TGTGCCAGCGGCGTATTACTAGGGGCTTACGAGCAGTACTTC
V gene: TRBV27; D gene: TRBD1; clone size: .; J gene: TRBJ2-1; CDR3 length: 15; CDR3 protein: CASSNTGTGLNEQFF; CDR3 DNA: TGTGCCAGCAGTAACACCGGGACAGGACTCAATGAGCAGTTCTTC
V gene: TRBV7-4; D gene: .; clone size: once; J gene: TRBJ2-1; CDR3 length: 13; CDR3 protein: CASSIGTPAEQFF; CDR3 DNA: TGTGCCAGCAGCATTGGGACCCCGGCAGAGCAGTTCTTC
V gene: TRBV5-6; D gene: .; clone size: few; J gene: TRBJ1-1; CDR3 length: 15; CDR3 protein: CASSAVDPLNTEAFF; CDR3 DNA: TGTGCCAGCAGCGCCGTAGACCCATTGAACACTGAAGCTTTCTTT
V gene: TRBV2; D gene: .; clone size: .; J gene: TRBJ1-1; CDR3 length: 14; CDR3 protein: CASSEALVRAEAFF; CDR3 DNA: TGTGCCAGCAGTGAAGCACTGGTGCGCGCTGAAGCTTTCTTT
V gene: TRBV12-3/TRBV12-4; D gene: TRBD1; clone size: .; J gene: TRBJ1-2; CDR3 length: 13; CDR3 protein: CASSRQGVYGYTF; CDR3 DNA: TGTGCCAGCAGTCGACAGGGGGTCTATGGCTACACCTTC
V gene: TRBV5-4; D gene: TRBD2; clone size: once; J gene: TRBJ2-7; CDR3 length: 15; CDR3 protein: CASSLEAGSSYEQYF; CDR3 DNA: TGTGCCAGCAGCTTGGAAGCGGGATCCTCCTACGAGCAGTACTTC
V gene: TRBV5-4; D gene: TRBD1; clone size: .; J gene: TRBJ2-1; CDR3 length: 14; CDR3 protein: CASSPGQAGHEQFF; CDR3 DNA: TGTGCCAGCAGCCCTGGACAGGCCGGGCATGAGCAGTTCTTC
V gene: TRBV7-6; D gene: TRBD1; clone size: few; J gene: TRBJ2-5; CDR3 length: 17; CDR3 protein: CASSLVPLDRGGETQYF; CDR3 DNA: TGTGCCAGCAGCTTAGTCCCTTTGGACAGGGGTGGGGAGACCCAGTACTTC
V gene: TRBV20-1; D gene: .; clone size: .; J gene: TRBJ2-7; CDR3 length: 15; CDR3 protein: CSARDFREVTYEQYF; CDR3 DNA: TGCAGTGCTAGAGATTTCAGGGAAGTAACCTACGAGCAGTACTTC
V gene: TRBV7-8; D gene: .; clone size: .; J gene: TRBJ2-1; CDR3 length: 14; CDR3 protein: CASSLALAHNEQFF; CDR3 DNA: TGTGCCAGCAGCTTAGCGCTAGCCCACAATGAGCAGTTCTTC
V gene: TRBV2; D gene: .; clone size: few; J gene: TRBJ1-4; CDR3 length: 15; CDR3 protein: CASSDPTLGGEKLFF; CDR3 DNA: TGTGCCAGCAGTGATCCAACCCTAGGAGGTGAAAAACTGTTTTTT
V gene: TRBV29-1; D gene: TRBD1; clone size: many; J gene: TRBJ2-5; CDR3 length: 18; CDR3 protein: CSVERAPGGFFWGETQYF; CDR3 DNA: TGCAGCGTTGAAAGGGCGCCAGGGGGATTCTTCTGGGGAGAGACCCAGTACTTC
V gene: TRBV28; D gene: .; clone size: few; J gene: TRBJ1-1; CDR3 length: 13; CDR3 protein: CASSLMFGTEAFF; CDR3 DNA: TGTGCCAGCAGTTTGATGTTTGGCACTGAAGCTTTCTTT
V gene: TRBV19; D gene: .; clone size: .; J gene: TRBJ1-1; CDR3 length: 15; CDR3 protein: CASSAGGSLNTEAFF; CDR3 DNA: TGTGCCAGTAGTGCCGGAGGCTCCCTGAACACTGAAGCTTTCTTT
V gene: TRBV7-9; D gene: TRBD1; clone size: few; J gene: TRBJ1-1; CDR3 length: 15; CDR3 protein: CASRLGQGANTEAFF; CDR3 DNA: TGTGCCAGCAGACTCGGACAGGGGGCGAACACTGAAGCTTTCTTT
V gene: TRBV7-7; D gene: .; clone size: many; J gene: TRBJ2-7; CDR3 length: 17; CDR3 protein: CASSPAGGTGVYYEQYF; CDR3 DNA: TGTGCCAGCAGCCCGGCGGGGGGGACAGGGGTTTACTACGAGCAGTACTTC
V gene: TRBV7-2; D gene: .; clone size: .; J gene: TRBJ2-5; CDR3 length: 14; CDR3 protein: CASSFIGSQETQYF; CDR3 DNA: TGTGCCAGCAGCTTTATCGGCAGCCAAGAGACCCAGTACTTC
V gene: TRBV7-2; D gene: TRBD2; clone size: .; J gene: TRBJ2-7; CDR3 length: 15; CDR3 protein: CASSFAGGGSYEQYF; CDR3 DNA: TGTGCCAGCAGCTTCGCCGGCGGGGGGTCCTACGAGCAGTACTTC
V gene: TRBV7-9; D gene: TRBD1; clone size: .; J gene: TRBJ1-1; CDR3 length: 14; CDR3 protein: CASSRVIQGTEAFF; CDR3 DNA: TGTGCCAGCAGCCGGGTCATACAGGGGACTGAAGCTTTCTTT
V gene: TRBV5-4; D gene: .; clone size: .; J gene: TRBJ2-4; CDR3 length: 15; CDR3 protein: CASSYSGLAKNIQYF; CDR3 DNA: TGTGCCAGCAGCTACTCGGGGCTAGCCAAAAACATTCAGTACTTC
V gene: TRBV6-1; D gene: .; clone size: .; J gene: TRBJ2-2; CDR3 length: 14; CDR3 protein: CASNPGQGTGELFF; CDR3 DNA: TGTGCCAGCAACCCAGGGCAAGGCACCGGGGAGCTGTTTTTT
V gene: TRBV7-9; D gene: TRBD1; clone size: .; J gene: TRBJ2-2; CDR3 length: 16; CDR3 protein: CASGPPGTGVTGELFF; CDR3 DNA: TGTGCCAGCGGCCCTCCTGGGACAGGGGTCACCGGGGAGCTGTTTTTT